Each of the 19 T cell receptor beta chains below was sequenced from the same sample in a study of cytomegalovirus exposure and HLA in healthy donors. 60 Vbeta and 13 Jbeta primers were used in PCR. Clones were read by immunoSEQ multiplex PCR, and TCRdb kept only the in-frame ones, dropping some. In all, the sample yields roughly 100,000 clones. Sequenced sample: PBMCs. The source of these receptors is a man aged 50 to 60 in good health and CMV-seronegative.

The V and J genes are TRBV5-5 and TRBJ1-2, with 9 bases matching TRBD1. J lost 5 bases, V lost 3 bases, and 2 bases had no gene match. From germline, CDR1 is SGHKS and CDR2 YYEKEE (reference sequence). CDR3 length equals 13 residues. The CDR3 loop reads CASSWTGEYGYTF. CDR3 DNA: TGTGCCAGCAGCTGGACAGGGGAATATGGCTACACCTTC.

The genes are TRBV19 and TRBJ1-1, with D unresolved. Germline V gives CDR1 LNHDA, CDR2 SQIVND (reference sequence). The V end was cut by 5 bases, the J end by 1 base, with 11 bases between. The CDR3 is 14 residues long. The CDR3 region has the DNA TGTGCCAGTAGTGTTGGACTCAAGAACACTGAAGCTTTCTTT. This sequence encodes CASSVGLKNTEAFF.

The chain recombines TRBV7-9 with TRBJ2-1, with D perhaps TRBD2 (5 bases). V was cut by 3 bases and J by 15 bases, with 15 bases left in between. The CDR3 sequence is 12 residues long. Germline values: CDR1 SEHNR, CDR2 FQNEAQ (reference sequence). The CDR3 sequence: CASSFSERERFF. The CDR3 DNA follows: TGTGCCAGCAGCTTTTCCGAGAGGGAGAGGTTCTTC.

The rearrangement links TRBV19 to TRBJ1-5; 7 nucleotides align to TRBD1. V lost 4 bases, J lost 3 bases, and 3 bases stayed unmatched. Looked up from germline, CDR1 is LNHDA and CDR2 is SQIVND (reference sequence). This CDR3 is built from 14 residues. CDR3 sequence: CASSNTGDNQPQHF. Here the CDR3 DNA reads TGTGCCAGTAGTAATACAGGGGACAATCAGCCCCAGCATTTT.

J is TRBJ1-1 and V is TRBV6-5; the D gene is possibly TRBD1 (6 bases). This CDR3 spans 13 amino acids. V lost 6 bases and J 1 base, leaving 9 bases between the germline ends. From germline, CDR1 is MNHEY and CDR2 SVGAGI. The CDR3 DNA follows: TGTGCCAGCAGAACCAGGGGGAACACTGAAGCTTTCTTT. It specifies CASRTRGNTEAFF.

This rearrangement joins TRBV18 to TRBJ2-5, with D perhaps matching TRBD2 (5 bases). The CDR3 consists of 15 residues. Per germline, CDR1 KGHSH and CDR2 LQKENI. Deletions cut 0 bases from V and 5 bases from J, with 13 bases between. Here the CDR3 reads CASSPPRSPGETQYF. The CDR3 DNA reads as TGTGCCAGCTCACCACCACGGTCCCCGGGGGAGACCCAGTACTTC.

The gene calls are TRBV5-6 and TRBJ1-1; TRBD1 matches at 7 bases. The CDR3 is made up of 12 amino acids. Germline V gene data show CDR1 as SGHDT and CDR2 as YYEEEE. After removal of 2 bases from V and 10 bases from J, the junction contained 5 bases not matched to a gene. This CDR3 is CASSFQTGRAFF. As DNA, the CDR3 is TGTGCCAGCAGCTTCCAGACAGGGCGAGCTTTCTTT.

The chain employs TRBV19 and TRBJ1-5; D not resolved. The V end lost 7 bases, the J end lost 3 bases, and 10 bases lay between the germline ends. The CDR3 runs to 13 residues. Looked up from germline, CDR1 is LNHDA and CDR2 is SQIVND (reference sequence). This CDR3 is CASKLRDNQPQHF. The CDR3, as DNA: TGTGCCAGTAAACTACGGGACAATCAGCCCCAGCATTTT. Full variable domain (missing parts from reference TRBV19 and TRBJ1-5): DGGITQSPKYLFRKEGQNVTLSCEQNLNHDAMYWYRQDPGQGLRLIYYSQIVNDFQKGDIAEGYSVSREKKESFPLTVTSAQKNPTAFYLCASKLRDNQPQHFGDGTRLSIL.

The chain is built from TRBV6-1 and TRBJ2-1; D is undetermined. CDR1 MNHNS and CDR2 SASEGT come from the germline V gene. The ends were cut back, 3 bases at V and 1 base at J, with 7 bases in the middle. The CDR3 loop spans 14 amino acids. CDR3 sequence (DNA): TGTGCCAGCAGTGAGGTGCAGTCCTACAATGAGCAGTTCTTC. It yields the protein CASSEVQSYNEQFF.

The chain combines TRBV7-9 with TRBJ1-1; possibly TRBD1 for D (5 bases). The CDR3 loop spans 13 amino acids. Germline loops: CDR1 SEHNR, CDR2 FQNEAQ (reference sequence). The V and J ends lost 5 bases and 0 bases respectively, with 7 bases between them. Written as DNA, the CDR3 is TGTGCCAGCAGCAAGACAGTGAACACTGAAGCTTTCTTT. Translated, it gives CASSKTVNTEAFF.

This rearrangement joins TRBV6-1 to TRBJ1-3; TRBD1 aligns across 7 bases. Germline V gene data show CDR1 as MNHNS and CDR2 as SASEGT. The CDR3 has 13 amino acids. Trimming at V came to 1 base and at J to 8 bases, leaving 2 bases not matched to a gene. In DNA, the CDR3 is TGTGCCAGCAGTGAAGGACAGGGTTACACCATATATTTT. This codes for CASSEGQGYTIYF.

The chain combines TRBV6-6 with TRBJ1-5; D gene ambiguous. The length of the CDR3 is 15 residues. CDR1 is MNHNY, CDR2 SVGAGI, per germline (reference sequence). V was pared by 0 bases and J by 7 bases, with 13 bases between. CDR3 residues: CASSYSKGGYQPQHF. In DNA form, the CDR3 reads TGTGCCAGCAGTTACTCGAAAGGAGGGTACCAGCCCCAGCATTTT.

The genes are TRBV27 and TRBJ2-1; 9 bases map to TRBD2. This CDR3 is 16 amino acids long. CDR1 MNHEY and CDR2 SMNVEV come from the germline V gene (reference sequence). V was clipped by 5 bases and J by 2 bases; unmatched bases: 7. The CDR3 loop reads CASSLLPSGTYNEQFF. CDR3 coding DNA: TGTGCCAGCAGTCTCCTGCCTAGCGGGACCTACAATGAGCAGTTCTTC.

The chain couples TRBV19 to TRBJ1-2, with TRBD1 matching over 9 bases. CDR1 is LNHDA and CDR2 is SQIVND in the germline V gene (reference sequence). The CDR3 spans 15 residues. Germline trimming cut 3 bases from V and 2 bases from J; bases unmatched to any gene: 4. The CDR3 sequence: CASSIDRGSNYGYTF. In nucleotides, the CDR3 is TGTGCCAGTAGTATCGACAGGGGGTCGAACTATGGCTACACCTTC. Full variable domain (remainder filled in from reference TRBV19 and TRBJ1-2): DGGITQSPKYLFRKEGQNVTLSCEQNLNHDAMYWYRQDPGQGLRLIYYSQIVNDFQKGDIAEGYSVSREKKESFPLTVTSAQKNPTAFYLCASSIDRGSNYGYTFGSGTRLTVV.

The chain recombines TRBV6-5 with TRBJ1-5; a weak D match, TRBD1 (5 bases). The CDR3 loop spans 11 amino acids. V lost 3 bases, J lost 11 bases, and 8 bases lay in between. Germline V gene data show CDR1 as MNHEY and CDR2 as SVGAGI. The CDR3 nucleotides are TGTGCCAGCAGTTATGTAGGGGCCCAGCATTTT. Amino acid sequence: CASSYVGAQHF.

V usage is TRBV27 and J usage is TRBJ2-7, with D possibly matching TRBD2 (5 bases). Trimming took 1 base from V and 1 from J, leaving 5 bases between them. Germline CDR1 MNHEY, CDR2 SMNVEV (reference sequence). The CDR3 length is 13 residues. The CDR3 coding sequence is TGTGCCAGCAGTTTATTAGCGTCCTACGAGCAGTACTTC. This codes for CASSLLASYEQYF.

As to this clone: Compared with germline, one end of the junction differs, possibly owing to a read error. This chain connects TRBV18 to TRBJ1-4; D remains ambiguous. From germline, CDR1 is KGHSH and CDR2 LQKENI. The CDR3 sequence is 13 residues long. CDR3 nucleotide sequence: TGTGCCAGCTCACTGTTAACTGATGAAAAACTGTTTTTT. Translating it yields CASSLLTDEKLFF.

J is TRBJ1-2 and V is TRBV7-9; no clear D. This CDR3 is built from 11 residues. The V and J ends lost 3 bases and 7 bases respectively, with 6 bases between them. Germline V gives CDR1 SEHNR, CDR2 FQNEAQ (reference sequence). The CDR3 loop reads CASSFMRGYTF. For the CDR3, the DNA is TGTGCCAGCAGCTTCATGCGTGGCTACACCTTC.

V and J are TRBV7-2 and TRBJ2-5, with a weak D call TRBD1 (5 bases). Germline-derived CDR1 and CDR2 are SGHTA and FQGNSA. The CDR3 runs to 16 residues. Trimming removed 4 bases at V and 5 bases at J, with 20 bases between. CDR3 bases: TGTGCCAGCAGCTCGCAGGGCGTTCTCGTTATGGAGACCCAGTACTTC. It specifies CASSSQGVLVMETQYF.